This TCR beta chain was profiled in a study of T cells after somatic rescue of genetic block. CDR1 is MGHRA and CDR2 is YSYEKL in the germline V gene. The CDR3 has 16 residues. V lost 3 bases and J lost 0, with 12 bases in between. Clones were sequenced by immunoSEQ multiplex PCR, and TCRdb holds only the in-frame ones, with some missing. The profile shows approximately 71,000 clones, roughly 90% of them singletons. The chain has TRBV4-1 and TRBJ2-1; maybe TRBD2 (6 bases). The origin of this receptor is a man in his forties or fifties. The sequenced sample was peripheral blood mononuclear cells (PBMCs). The CDR3 region is CASSQDYASSYNEQFF. CDR3 DNA: TGCGCCAGCAGCCAGGACTACGCCAGCTCCTACAATGAGCAGTTCTTC.